This T cell receptor (beta chain) was found in a study of cytomegalovirus exposure and HLA in healthy donors. This clone was picked up one time. The antigen is unknown. Germline-derived CDR1 and CDR2 are SGHRS and YFSETQ. The CDR3 spans 15 residues. V lost 4 bases, J lost 0 bases, and 6 bases stayed unmatched. Primers included in the PCR were 60 Vbeta and 13 Jbeta primers. Clones were read by immunoSEQ multiplex PCR, and TCRdb kept only the in-frame ones, dropping some. The table records roughly 62,000 clones, roughly 75% of them present only once. Whole-study findings and limits: Cytomegalovirus association was assigned to about 180 TCR beta chains. A later analysis reportedly found fewer N-insertions in an Asian-associated ancestry cluster than the roughly 680-donor mean. Later, an analysis found that common viral pathogens appeared to be linked with several of the most significant clusters.

The sequenced sample was PBMCs. The clonotype originates from a woman in her thirties in good health and CMV-seronegative. The V call is TRBV5-1, the J call TRBJ2-7; 8 bases are a match to TRBD2. The CDR3 coding sequence is TGCGCCAGCAGCCCGGAGCGGGGGAGCTCCTACGAGCAGTACTTC. Translated: CASSPERGSSYEQYF.